The rows below give T cell receptor beta chains drawn from one sample of a study of technical replicates of blood from a few donors. Here immunoSEQ multiplex PCR was the method, and the copy in TCRdb shows in-frame clones only, minus some. The sample has about 83,000 clones, roughly 94% seen once. Sequences were obtained from T cells isolated from PBMCs. The receptor set was obtained from a human donor in good health. CDR3s include the opening cysteine and the closing phenylalanine or tryptophan. A D gene is named only where the DNA matches it firmly. Some rows mark clone size as missing; the rest say once, few, many or name a class of expanded clone.

TRBV21-1	TRBJ2-1	.	.	CASSKPQGGYNEQFF	TGTGCCAGCAGCAAACCGCAGGGGGGTTACAATGAGCAGTTCTTC
TRBV5-1	TRBJ2-3	.	.	CASSSWGGTDTQYF	TGCGCCAGCAGCAGCTGGGGGGGCACAGATACGCAGTATTTT
TRBV7-6	TRBJ2-7	few	.	CASSLGAGYGFSYEQYF	TGTGCCAGCAGCTTAGGCGCAGGGTACGGGTTCTCCTACGAGCAGTACTTC
TRBV18	TRBJ2-2	.	.	CASSPYRETGELFF	TGTGCCAGCTCACCATACCGGGAGACCGGGGAGCTGTTTTTT
TRBV7-8	TRBJ1-1	.	.	CASSLFPMATEAFF	TGTGCCAGCAGCTTATTTCCCATGGCCACCGAAGCTTTCTTT
TRBV4-1	TRBJ1-5	.	TRBD1	CASSHLGTAILGGNQPQHF	TGCGCCAGCAGCCATTTGGGGACAGCGATTCTCGGTGGCAATCAGCCCCAGCATTTT
TRBV7-2	TRBJ2-2	.	.	CASSLWGTPYTGELFF	TGTGCCAGCAGCTTATGGGGGACTCCCTACACCGGGGAGCTGTTTTTT
TRBV18	TRBJ2-7	.	TRBD2	CASSPTGGGTSYEQYF	TGTGCCAGCTCACCTACAGGCGGGGGGACTTCCTACGAGCAGTACTTC
TRBV5-1	TRBJ2-1	.	TRBD1	CASSSGTGTIEQFF	TGCGCCAGCAGCTCCGGGACAGGGACAATCGAGCAGTTCTTC
TRBV4-1	TRBJ2-7	.	.	CASSQQEGPYEQYF	TGCGCCAGCAGCCAGCAGGAGGGTCCCTACGAGCAGTACTTC
TRBV4-2	TRBJ2-3	.	.	CASSQEGGPHSTDTQYF	TGTGCCAGCAGCCAAGAAGGAGGCCCCCATAGCACAGATACGCAGTATTTT
TRBV6-5	TRBJ2-5	.	.	CASSPMGDSETQYF	TGTGCCAGCAGTCCTATGGGAGATTCGGAGACCCAGTACTTC
TRBV6-5	TRBJ2-1	.	TRBD1	CASSSPGQGRNEQFF	TGTGCCAGCAGTTCTCCGGGACAGGGGAGGAATGAGCAGTTCTTC
TRBV7-8	TRBJ2-7	.	TRBD2	CASSSLAGGRHEQYF	TGTGCCAGCAGCTCCTTAGCGGGGGGCCGCCACGAGCAGTACTTC
TRBV27	TRBJ2-3	.	TRBD2	CASSLTAGGPDTQYF	TGTGCCAGCAGTTTAACAGCGGGGGGGCCGGATACGCAGTATTTT
TRBV30	TRBJ1-3	once	.	CAWTSSGNTIYF	TGTGCCTGGACTTCCTCTGGAAACACCATATATTTT
TRBV7-9	TRBJ1-2	.	.	CASSKGDYGYTF	TGTGCCAGCAGTAAGGGGGACTATGGCTACACCTTC
TRBV7-7	TRBJ2-2	.	TRBD2	CASKERWEGNTGELFF	TGTGCCAGCAAGGAGAGGTGGGAGGGGAACACCGGGGAGCTGTTTTTT
TRBV7-2	TRBJ2-1	.	TRBD1	CASSPDRGTYNEQFF	TGTGCCAGCAGCCCCGACAGGGGGACCTACAATGAGCAGTTCTTC
TRBV2	TRBJ2-2	.	TRBD1	CASSGQGAGELFF	TGTGCCAGCAGTGGACAGGGGGCCGGGGAGCTGTTTTTT
TRBV28	TRBJ2-7	.	TRBD2	CASSSRVVAGVSYEQYF	TGTGCCAGCAGTTCCCGTGTGGTAGCGGGGGTCTCCTACGAGCAGTACTTC
TRBV9	TRBJ1-4	.	TRBD1	CASSTSGTGGEKLFF	TGTGCCAGCAGCACATCCGGGACAGGGGGTGAAAAACTGTTTTTT
TRBV9	TRBJ1-1	.	.	CASSARGALNTEAFF	TGTGCCAGCAGCGCCCGGGGAGCATTGAACACTGAAGCTTTCTTT
TRBV6-5	TRBJ2-2	.	.	CASRLQSGAGELFF	TGTGCCAGCAGACTCCAGTCCGGGGCCGGGGAGCTGTTTTTT
TRBV6-1	TRBJ1-2	.	.	CASSAGMGYGYTF	TGTGCCAGCAGTGCGGGGATGGGCTATGGCTACACCTTC
TRBV5-1	TRBJ1-1	once	.	CASSLDGLETEAFF	TGCGCCAGCAGCTTGGATGGGTTGGAGACTGAAGCTTTCTTT
TRBV5-1	TRBJ2-3	.	TRBD1	CASSPTPGGQGLDTQYF	TGCGCCAGCAGCCCCACCCCTGGGGGACAGGGCTTGGATACGCAGTATTTT
TRBV7-3	TRBJ1-5	once	.	CASSCILHQRAGGDQPQHF	TGTGCCAGCAGCTGCATATTACATCAAAGGGCGGGAGGTGATCAGCCCCAGCATTTT
TRBV15	TRBJ2-1	.	TRBD1	CAIGQAALGEQFF	TGTGCCATCGGACAGGCCGCACTCGGTGAGCAGTTCTTC
TRBV5-1	TRBJ2-1	.	TRBD2	CASSEYSGGAGEQFF	TGCGCCAGCAGCGAATATAGCGGGGGGGCAGGGGAGCAGTTCTTC
TRBV30	TRBJ1-5	.	TRBD1	CAWSAGTGAYSNQPQHF	TGTGCCTGGAGTGCCGGGACAGGGGCTTATAGCAATCAGCCCCAGCATTTT
TRBV10-3	TRBJ2-3	.	TRBD1	CAISDSVGGDTGTDTQYF	TGTGCCATCAGTGACAGCGTAGGGGGCGATACGGGGACAGATACGCAGTATTTT
TRBV4-1	TRBJ2-7	.	TRBD1	CASSPPPGTATYEQYF	TGCGCCAGCAGCCCACCCCCCGGGACAGCTACCTACGAGCAGTACTTC
TRBV18	TRBJ2-5	.	.	CASSPTGDERTEETQYF	TGTGCCAGCTCACCAACGGGGGACGAGAGGACGGAAGAGACCCAGTACTTC
TRBV10-3	TRBJ2-1	.	TRBD1	CAISDPTGVGVYANEQFF	TGTGCCATCAGTGATCCGACAGGGGTCGGGGTTTATGCGAATGAGCAGTTCTTC
TRBV19	TRBJ2-1	.	TRBD2	CASSFGGSSYNEQFF	TGTGCCAGTAGTTTCGGGGGGTCCTCCTACAATGAGCAGTTCTTC
TRBV5-1	TRBJ2-5	.	.	CASSLTDRDEETQYF	TGCGCCAGCAGCTTGACGGACAGAGACGAAGAGACCCAGTACTTC
TRBV7-8	TRBJ1-2	.	.	CASSAMTGVYGYTF	TGTGCCAGCAGCGCAATGACAGGCGTCTATGGCTACACCTTC
TRBV18	TRBJ1-3	.	.	CASSPAGVGGNTIYF	TGTGCCAGCTCACCAGCAGGGGTTGGTGGAAACACCATATATTTT
TRBV7-8	TRBJ2-2	.	.	CASSLGLAGNTGELFF	TGTGCCAGCAGCTTAGGTCTGGCAGGTAACACCGGGGAGCTGTTTTTT
TRBV5-5	TRBJ1-5	.	.	CASSLSVSGQNQPQHF	TGTGCCAGCAGCTTAAGCGTTTCAGGACAGAATCAGCCCCAGCATTTT